This T cell receptor (beta chain) stems from a study of cytomegalovirus exposure and HLA in healthy donors. The PCR made use of 60 Vbeta and 13 Jbeta primers. The repertoire was sequenced with immunoSEQ multiplex PCR; TCRdb's copy has only in-frame clones and lacks some. The repertoire has more than 140,000 clones, around 79% of them found once; the top ten carry roughly 0.7%. Germline CDR1 SGHKS, CDR2 YYEKEE (reference sequence). The CDR3 runs 12 residues. Sampled while nominally healthy, donors likely had unrecorded immune exposures. Broader study findings: TCR beta sequences numbering over 15,000 were associated with HLA alleles at 0.05 false discovery rate in a later analysis. Earlier findings revealed that most TCR beta V segments proved productive either about 87% or about 30% of the time. Later on, a genetic analysis was performed. It linked a missense variant in DCLRE1C with V- and J-gene trimming of TCR beta.

To note about this clone: The antigen remains undetermined. Its ends do not fully match the called genes, so a read error is possible.

The chain has TRBV5-5 and TRBJ2-7; D is perhaps TRBD2 (6 bases). The clonotype was recovered from a male donor in good health and CMV-seronegative. The sequencing sample was made of PBMCs. The CDR3 bases are TGTGCCAGCAGCTTGGTACCGGGACTGGGAGACTTC. This gives the protein CASSLVPGLGDF.